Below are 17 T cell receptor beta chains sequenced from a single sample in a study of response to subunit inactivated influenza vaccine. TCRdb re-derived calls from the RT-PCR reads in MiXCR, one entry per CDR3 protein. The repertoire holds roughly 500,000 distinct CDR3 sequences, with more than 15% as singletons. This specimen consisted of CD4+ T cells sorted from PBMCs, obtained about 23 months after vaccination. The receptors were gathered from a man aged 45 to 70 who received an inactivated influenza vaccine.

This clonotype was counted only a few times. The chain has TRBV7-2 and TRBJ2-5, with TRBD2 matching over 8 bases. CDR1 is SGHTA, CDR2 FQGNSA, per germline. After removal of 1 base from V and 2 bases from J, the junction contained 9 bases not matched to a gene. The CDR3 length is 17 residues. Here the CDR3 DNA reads TGTGCCAGCAGCTTAGTGGGGCTAGCGGGCTTACAAGAGACCCAGTACTTC. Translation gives CASSLVGLAGLQETQYF.

CDR3 residues: CAISDSMGLARNWEQFF. CDR3 nucleotide sequence: TGTGCCATCAGTGACTCAATGGGACTAGCGAGGAATTGGGAGCAGTTCTTC. V and J are TRBV10-3 and TRBJ2-1; 10 bases are shared with TRBD2. V trimming: 3 bases; J trimming: 10 bases; junction bases outside the gene matches: 15. Germline-derived CDR1 and CDR2 are ENHRY and SYGVKD. CDR3 size: 17 residues.

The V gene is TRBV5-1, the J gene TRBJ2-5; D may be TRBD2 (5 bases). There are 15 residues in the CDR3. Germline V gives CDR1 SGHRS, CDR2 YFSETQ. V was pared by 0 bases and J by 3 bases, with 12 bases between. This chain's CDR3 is CASSLVLAGEETQYF. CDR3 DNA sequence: TGCGCCAGCAGCTTGGTTCTAGCCGGAGAAGAGACCCAGTACTTC.

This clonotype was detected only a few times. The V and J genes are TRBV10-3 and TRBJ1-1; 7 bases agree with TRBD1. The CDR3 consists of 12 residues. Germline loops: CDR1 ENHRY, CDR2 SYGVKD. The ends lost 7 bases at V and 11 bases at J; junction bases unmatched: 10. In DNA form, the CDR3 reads TGTGCCATCACCGTCGACAGGGAGAGGGCTTTCTTT. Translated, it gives CAITVDRERAFF.

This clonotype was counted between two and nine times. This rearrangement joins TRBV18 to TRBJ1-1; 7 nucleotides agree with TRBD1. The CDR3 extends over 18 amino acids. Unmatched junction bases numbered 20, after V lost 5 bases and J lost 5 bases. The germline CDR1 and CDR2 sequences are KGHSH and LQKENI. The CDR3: CASSSVADSDRPGTEAFF. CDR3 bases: TGTGCCAGCTCATCAGTCGCCGATTCGGACAGGCCCGGGACTGAAGCTTTCTTT.

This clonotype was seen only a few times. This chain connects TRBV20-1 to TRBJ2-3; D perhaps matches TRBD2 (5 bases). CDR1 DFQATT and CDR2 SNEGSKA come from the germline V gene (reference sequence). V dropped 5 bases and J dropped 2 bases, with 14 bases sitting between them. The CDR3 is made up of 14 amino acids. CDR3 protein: CSAHGVTNTDTQYF. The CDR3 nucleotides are TGCAGTGCTCACGGGGTGACGAACACAGATACGCAGTATTTT.

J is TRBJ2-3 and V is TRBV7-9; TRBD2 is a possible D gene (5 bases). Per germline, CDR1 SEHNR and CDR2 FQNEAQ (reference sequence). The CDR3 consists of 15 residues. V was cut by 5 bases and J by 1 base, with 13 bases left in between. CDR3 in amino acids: CASSPGGPGTDTQYF. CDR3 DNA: TGTGCCAGCAGCCCTGGAGGCCCCGGCACAGATACGCAGTATTTT. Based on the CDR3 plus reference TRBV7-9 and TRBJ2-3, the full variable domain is DTGVSQNPRHKITKRGQNVTFRCDPISEHNRLYWYRQTLGQGPEFLTYFQNEAQLEKSRLLSDRFSAERPKGSFSTLEIQRTEQGDSAMYLCASSPGGPGTDTQYFGPGTRLTVL.

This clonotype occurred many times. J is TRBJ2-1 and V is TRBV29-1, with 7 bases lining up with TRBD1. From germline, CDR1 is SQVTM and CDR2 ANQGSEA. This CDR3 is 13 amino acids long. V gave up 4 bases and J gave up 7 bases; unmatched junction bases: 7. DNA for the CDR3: TGCAGCGTTGCGCGAACAGGGGTGAATGAGCAGTTCTTC. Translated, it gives CSVARTGVNEQFF.

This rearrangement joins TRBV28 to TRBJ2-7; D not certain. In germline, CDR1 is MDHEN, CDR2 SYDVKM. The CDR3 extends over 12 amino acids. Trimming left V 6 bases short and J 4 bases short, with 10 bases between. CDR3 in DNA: TGTGCCAGCAGCCCGGAACTTTACGAGCAGTACTTC. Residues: CASSPELYEQYF.

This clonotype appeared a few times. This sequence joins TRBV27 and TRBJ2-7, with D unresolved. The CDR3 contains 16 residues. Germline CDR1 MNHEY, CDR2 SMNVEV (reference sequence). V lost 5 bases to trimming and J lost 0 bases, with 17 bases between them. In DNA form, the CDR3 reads TGTGCCAGCAGTCCAACCCCCACTGGGTTCTCCTACGAGCAGTACTTC. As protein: CASSPTPTGFSYEQYF.

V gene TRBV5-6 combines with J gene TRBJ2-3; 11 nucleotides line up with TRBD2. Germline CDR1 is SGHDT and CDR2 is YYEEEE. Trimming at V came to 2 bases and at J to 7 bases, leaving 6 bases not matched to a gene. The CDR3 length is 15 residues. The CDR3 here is CASSFPGLADNTQYF. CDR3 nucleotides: TGTGCCAGCAGCTTTCCGGGACTAGCGGATAATACGCAGTATTTT.

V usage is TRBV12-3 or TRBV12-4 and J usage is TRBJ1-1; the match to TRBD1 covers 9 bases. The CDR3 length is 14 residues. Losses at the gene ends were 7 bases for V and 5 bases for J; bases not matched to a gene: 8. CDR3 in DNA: TGTGCCAGCAAACTACAGGGGGCGCGAACTGAAGCTTTCTTT. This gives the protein CASKLQGARTEAFF.

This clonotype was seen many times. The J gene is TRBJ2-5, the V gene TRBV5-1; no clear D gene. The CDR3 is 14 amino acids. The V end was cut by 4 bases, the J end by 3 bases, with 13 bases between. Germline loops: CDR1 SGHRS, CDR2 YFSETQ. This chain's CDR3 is CASSPRILEETQYF. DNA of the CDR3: TGCGCCAGCAGCCCCCGAATTCTGGAAGAGACCCAGTACTTC.

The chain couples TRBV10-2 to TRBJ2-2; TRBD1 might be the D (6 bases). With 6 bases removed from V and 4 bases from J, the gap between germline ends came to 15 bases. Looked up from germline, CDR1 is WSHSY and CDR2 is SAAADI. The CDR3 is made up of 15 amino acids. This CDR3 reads CASRATGSITGELFF. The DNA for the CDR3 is TGCGCCAGCAGGGCGACAGGTTCTATCACCGGGGAGCTGTTTTTT.

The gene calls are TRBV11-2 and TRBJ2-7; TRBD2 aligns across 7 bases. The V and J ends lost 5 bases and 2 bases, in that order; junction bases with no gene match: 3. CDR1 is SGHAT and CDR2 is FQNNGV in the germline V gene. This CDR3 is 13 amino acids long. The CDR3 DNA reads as TGTGCCAGCAGCCCTAGCGGCCCCTACGAGCAGTACTTC. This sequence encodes CASSPSGPYEQYF.

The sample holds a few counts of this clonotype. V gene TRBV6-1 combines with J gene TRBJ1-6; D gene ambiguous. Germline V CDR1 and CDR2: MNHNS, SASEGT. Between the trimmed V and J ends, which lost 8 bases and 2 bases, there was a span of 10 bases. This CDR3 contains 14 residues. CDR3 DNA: TGTGCCAGCTATTCAGGTCCCTATAATTCACCCCTCCACTTT. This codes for CASYSGPYNSPLHF.

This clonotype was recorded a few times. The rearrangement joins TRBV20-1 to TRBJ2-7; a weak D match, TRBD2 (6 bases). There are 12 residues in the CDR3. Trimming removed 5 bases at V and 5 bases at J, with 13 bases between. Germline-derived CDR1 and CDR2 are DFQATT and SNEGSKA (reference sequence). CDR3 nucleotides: TGCAGTGCTCACCAGGAGGGGAACGAGCAGTACTTC. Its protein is CSAHQEGNEQYF.